The rows below give T cell receptor beta chains drawn from one sample of a study of cytomegalovirus exposure and HLA in healthy donors. Clones were sequenced by immunoSEQ multiplex PCR, and TCRdb holds only the in-frame ones, with some missing. Of around 35,000 clones in the sample, roughly 74% are singletons; the top ten hold approximately 6%. The sequenced sample was PBMCs. Receptor source: a man aged 25 to 40 in good health and CMV-seronegative. The CDR3 runs from the conserved cysteine through the conserved F or W.

TRBJ2-3	TRBV27	CASSPEPGLAGTDTQYF
TRBJ1-2	TRBV14	CASSQGTGAAYGYTF
TRBJ2-7	TRBV4-1	CASSQGTGIVYEQYF
TRBJ2-3	TRBV5-1	CASTKGENTDTQYF
TRBJ2-2	TRBV2	CASTEEGLANTGELFF
TRBJ2-2	TRBV11-3	CASSSASVSGELFF
TRBJ2-3	TRBV4-1	CASSQTGFSDTQYF
TRBJ2-1	TRBV28	CASSATSGSSYNEQFF
TRBJ2-2	TRBV5-4	CASSRTGQLTGELFF
TRBJ2-2	TRBV7-3	CASSLVQRGGELFF
TRBJ2-1	TRBV11-2	CASRLAGGFIEQFF
TRBJ1-1	TRBV7-9	CASSLVGREVTEAFF
TRBJ1-6	TRBV19	CASSTDEGGYSPLHF
TRBJ1-1	TRBV27	CASSPLQTGGNTEAFF
TRBJ2-7	TRBV6-5	CASSNGGREQYF
TRBJ2-7	TRBV13	CASSEETGGGYEQYF
TRBJ1-2	TRBV19	CASSRGQPLSYTF
TRBJ2-7	TRBV13	CASSTRQGAHEQYF
TRBJ2-7	TRBV5-1	CASAGTSGSYEQYF
TRBJ1-2	TRBV6-5	CASSYSVSGNYGYTF
TRBJ2-3	TRBV29-1	CSGFRAGTGKDTQYF
TRBJ2-7	TRBV4-1	CASSQVAGGPSYEQYF
TRBJ2-6	TRBV27	CASSSSPMIGANVLTF
TRBJ2-3	TRBV7-2	CASSISGTSGYTQYF
TRBJ2-7	TRBV7-6	CASSPRGTSYEQYF
TRBJ2-7	TRBV5-6	CASSSLGQGYEQYF
TRBJ2-3	TRBV11-2	CASSHKDRETDTQYF
TRBJ2-7	TRBV15	CATSREAPGRAFYEQYF
TRBJ2-3	TRBV7-2	CASIPQGTSGTDTQYF
TRBJ1-2	TRBV10-2	CASSESLTVYGYTF
TRBJ2-2	TRBV11-2	CASSLVPGGGISGELFF
TRBJ2-2	TRBV9	CASSLQGTGELFF
TRBJ1-1	TRBV29-1	CSVEYGTGTTEAFF
TRBJ2-7	TRBV28	CASIALRASSLEQYF
TRBJ1-1	TRBV27	CASSLSAAANTGAFF
TRBJ2-2	TRBV10-3	CAISVHGTGAGELFF
TRBJ2-2	TRBV2	CASSEGSTGELFF
TRBJ2-7	TRBV15	CATSRGAGGGYEQYF
TRBJ2-7	TRBV5-1	CASSLVPPGSKLYEQYF
TRBJ1-4	TRBV28	CASSPLSLNEKLFF
TRBJ2-3	TRBV2	CASRAWGLAGSTDTQYF
TRBJ2-5	TRBV11-2	CASSLSSETQYF
TRBJ1-1	TRBV2	CASIGGHAAFF
TRBJ2-7	TRBV2	CASSRIDRGVSYEQYF
TRBJ2-3	TRBV14	CASSQGARSTDTQYF
TRBJ1-1	TRBV6-6	CASVRDRVRGDTEAFF
TRBJ2-7	TRBV27	CASSLYNSRDSSYEQYF
TRBJ1-4	TRBV4-1	CAGSQPRQGNEKLFF
TRBJ1-1	TRBV7-9	CSSSLPDTEAFF
TRBJ2-2	TRBV6-6	CASSTPARGTGELFF